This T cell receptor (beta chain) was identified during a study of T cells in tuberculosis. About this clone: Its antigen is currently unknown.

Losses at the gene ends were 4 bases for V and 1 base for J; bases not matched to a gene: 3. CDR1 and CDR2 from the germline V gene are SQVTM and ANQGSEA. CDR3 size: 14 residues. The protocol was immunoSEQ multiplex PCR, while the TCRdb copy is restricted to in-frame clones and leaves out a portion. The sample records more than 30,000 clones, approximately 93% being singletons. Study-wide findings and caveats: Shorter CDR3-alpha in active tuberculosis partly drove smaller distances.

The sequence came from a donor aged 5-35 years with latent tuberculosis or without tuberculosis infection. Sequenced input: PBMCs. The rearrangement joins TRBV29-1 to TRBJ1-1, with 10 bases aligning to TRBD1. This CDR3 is CSVGQGAPNTEAFF. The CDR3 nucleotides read TGCAGCGTTGGACAGGGGGCGCCGAACACTGAAGCTTTCTTT.